This T cell receptor beta chain was retrieved from a study of blood T cell repertoires in COVID-19 (dated by TCRdb to 2019 to 2021). In terms of the full investigation: Collaborator samples came from the United States, Italy and Spain and covered acute and convalescent phases of COVID-19. A freely available public database, intended as a resource for researchers studying the immune response to SARS-CoV-2, is where the repertoires were released. The material from the prospective study consisted of cDNA or gDNA derived from T cells, B-cell-depleted T cells, or PBMCs. Where available, HLA class I and class II types were taken from metadata supplied by the sample provider and were not determined by assay-based typing. Subjects who had been exposed to COVID-19, were actively infected with it, or had recovered from it provided the deeply sampled blood TCRbeta repertoires that made up the dataset. Samples were obtained from the ongoing ImmuneRACE study (first 160 participants) and from 1,254 subjects provided by 6 global collaborators. A de-identified subject ID, COVID-19 status, age in years and sex were almost always included in the sample metadata.

The immunoSEQ Assay, a bias-controlled multiplex PCR, was used to amplify TCRbeta CDR3 regions from genomic DNA. For the original study's pipeline: The number of nucleated cells in each sample was estimated by amplification of reference gene primers within the assay. To quantify the absolute abundance of each unique TCRbeta CDR3 rearrangement, sequence reads were collapsed and filtered. For each sample, productive Simpson clonality was calculated as the square root of Simpson's diversity index over productive rearrangements. The source is immuneACCESS, and TCRdb retained only in-frame sequences with V and J called. Part of the clones is not carried over; for the studies checked, unresolved V genes explain less than half of this, and the remainder is unexplained. The V and J calls and clone size come from that table; D and trimming were worked out from the DNA. For this sample there are 350,000 to 500,000 clones; roughly 90% appear just once. Clones ranked in the top ten supply approximately 1.5% of the sample.

Trimming at the junction amounts to 4 bases on V and 1 base on J, and the germline ends lie 13 bases apart. The CDR3 runs 15 residues from the cysteine to the phenylalanine. This entry keeps only the CDR3 DNA: 45 bases, framed from base 1. The germline V gene (reference sequence) sets CDR1 to LGHDT and CDR2 to YNNKEL. Participants in the prospective study were enrolled through a virtual design, were aged 18 to 89 years, and lived in 20 to 30 United States geographic areas. In the prospective study, cohorts were assigned on the basis of participant-reported clinical history obtained from a screening survey and a study questionnaire. Exposed participants had been in contact, within 2 weeks of entering the study, with a person who had a PCR-confirmed or clinician-diagnosed case of COVID-19. In the prospective study, mobile phlebotomists collected whole blood, serum and a nasopharyngeal or oropharyngeal swab from each participant. Over a roughly 2-month period, participants in the prospective study had the option of providing additional blood draws and questionnaires. Blood samples from the prospective study were shipped frozen or at room temperature prior to DNA extraction.

Remarks on this clone: No antigen is known for it. Within one base of it there is no much larger clone, and no base qualities were kept.

Study-wide findings and limitations: The amount of clinical and demographic metadata varied by source and participant and was provided uncurated.

The clonotype was recovered from a woman between 18 and 29 years old who had been exposed to COVID-19. The chain uses TRBV3-1 (or the pseudogene TRBV3-2) and TRBJ1-1, and perhaps TRBD1 as D gene, on 5 matching bases. Sample: PBMCs or T cells enriched from blood (not recorded which). The CDR3 protein is CASSRDGGENTEAFF. The nucleotide sequence is given as TGTGCCAGCAGCCGGGACGGGGGGGAGAACACTGAAGCTTTCTTT.